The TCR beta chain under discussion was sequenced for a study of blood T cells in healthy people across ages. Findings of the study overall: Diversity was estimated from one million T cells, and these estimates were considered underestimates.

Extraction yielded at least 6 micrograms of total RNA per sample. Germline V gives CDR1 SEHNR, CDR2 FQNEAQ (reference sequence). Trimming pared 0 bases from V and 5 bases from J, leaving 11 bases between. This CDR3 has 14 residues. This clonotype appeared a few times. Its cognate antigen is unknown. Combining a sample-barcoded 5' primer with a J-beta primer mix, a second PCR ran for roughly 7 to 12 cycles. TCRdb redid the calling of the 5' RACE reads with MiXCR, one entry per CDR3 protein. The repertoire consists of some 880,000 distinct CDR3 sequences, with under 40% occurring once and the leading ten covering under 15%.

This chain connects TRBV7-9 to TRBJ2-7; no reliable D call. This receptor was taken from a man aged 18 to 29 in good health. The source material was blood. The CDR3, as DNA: TGTGCCAGCAGCTTAGCTTACGGTTCGGACGAGCAGTACTTC. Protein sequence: CASSLAYGSDEQYF.